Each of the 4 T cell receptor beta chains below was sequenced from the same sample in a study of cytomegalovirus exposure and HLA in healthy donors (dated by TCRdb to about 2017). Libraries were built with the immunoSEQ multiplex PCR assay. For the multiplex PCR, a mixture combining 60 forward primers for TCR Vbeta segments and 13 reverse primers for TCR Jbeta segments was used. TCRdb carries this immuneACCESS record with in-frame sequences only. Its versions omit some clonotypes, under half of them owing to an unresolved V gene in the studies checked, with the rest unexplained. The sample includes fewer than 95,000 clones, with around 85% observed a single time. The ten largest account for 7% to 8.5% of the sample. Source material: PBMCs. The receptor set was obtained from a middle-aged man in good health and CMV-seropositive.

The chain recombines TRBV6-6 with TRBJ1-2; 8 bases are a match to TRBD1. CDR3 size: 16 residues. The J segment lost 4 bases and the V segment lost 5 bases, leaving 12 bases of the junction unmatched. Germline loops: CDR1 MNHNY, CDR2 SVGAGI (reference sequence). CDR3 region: CASSQDRDGLPYGYTF. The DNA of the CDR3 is TGTGCCAGCAGTCAGGACAGGGACGGTCTACCCTATGGCTACACCTTC.

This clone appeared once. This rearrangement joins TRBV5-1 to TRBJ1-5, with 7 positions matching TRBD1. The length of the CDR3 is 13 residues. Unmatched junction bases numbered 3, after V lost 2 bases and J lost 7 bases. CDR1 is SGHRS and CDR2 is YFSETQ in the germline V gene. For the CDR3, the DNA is TGCGCCAGCAGCTTACAGGGGCAACAGCCCCAGCATTTT. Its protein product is CASSLQGQQPQHF.

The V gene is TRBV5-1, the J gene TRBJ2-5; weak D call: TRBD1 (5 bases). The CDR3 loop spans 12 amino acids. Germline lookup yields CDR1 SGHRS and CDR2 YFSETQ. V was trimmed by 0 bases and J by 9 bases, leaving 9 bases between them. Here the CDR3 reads CASSLAGRPQYF. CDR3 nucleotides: TGCGCCAGCAGCTTGGCAGGGCGGCCCCAGTACTTC.

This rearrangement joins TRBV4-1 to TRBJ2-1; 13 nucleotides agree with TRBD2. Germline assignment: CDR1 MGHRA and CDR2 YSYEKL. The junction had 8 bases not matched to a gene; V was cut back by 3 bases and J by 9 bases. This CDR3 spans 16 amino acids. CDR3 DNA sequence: TGCGCCAGCAGCCAGGAAACTAGCGGGGGGGCCTTTGAGCAGTTCTTC. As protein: CASSQETSGGAFEQFF.